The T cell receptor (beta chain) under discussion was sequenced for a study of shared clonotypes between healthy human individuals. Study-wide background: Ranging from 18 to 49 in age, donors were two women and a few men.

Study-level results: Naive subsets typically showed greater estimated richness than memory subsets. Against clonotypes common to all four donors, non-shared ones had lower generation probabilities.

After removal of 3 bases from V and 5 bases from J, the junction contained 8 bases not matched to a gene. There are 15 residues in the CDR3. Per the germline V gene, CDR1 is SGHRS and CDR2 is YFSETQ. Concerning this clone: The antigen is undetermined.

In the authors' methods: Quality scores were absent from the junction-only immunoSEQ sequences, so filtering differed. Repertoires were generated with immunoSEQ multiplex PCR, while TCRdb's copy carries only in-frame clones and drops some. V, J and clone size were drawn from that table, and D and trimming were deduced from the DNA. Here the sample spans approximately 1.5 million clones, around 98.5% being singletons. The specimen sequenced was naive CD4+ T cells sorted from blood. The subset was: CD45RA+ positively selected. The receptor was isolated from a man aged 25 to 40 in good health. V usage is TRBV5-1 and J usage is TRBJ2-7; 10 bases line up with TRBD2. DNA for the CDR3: TGCGCCAGCAGCTCTGGGGTAGCGGGAGGCCACGAGCAGTACTTC. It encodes CASSSGVAGGHEQYF.